This entry lists 14 T cell receptor beta chains sequenced from one sample in a study of blood T cell repertoires in COVID-19. TCRdb keeps only in-frame clones here, not all; method: immunoSEQ multiplex PCR. Here the sample spans approximately 59,000 clones, approximately 82% being singletons. Sample: peripheral blood. Receptors originate from a woman older than 75 with acute or convalescent COVID-19.

The chain has TRBV7-9 and TRBJ1-4; 7 bases line up with TRBD1. CDR1 is SEHNR and CDR2 is FQNEAQ in the germline V gene (reference sequence). The V and J ends lost 6 bases and 7 bases, in that order; junction bases with no gene match: 8. This CDR3 has 14 amino acids. CDR3 nucleotide sequence: TGTGCCAGCAGTTCTGACAGGGATGGTGAAAAACTGTTTTTT. Translating gives CASSSDRDGEKLFF.

The V call is TRBV6-6, the J call TRBJ2-2; D unclear. CDR1 and CDR2 from the germline V gene are MNHNY and SVGAGI (reference sequence). The CDR3 is 11 amino acids. V was cut by 8 bases and J by 6 bases, with 7 bases left in between. The CDR3 here is CASGSSGELFF. DNA for the CDR3: TGTGCCAGCGGTAGTTCCGGGGAGCTGTTTTTT.

The genes are TRBV9 and TRBJ2-5; D may be TRBD1 (7 bases). Trimming removed 4 bases at V and 5 bases at J, with 15 bases between. Germline-derived CDR1 and CDR2 are SGDLS and YYNGEE. The CDR3 consists of 14 residues. In DNA, the CDR3 is TGTGCCAGCAGCCCAGGGGGGTTCGGGGAGACCCAGTACTTC. It translates to CASSPGGFGETQYF.

The chain joins TRBV3-1 (or the pseudogene TRBV3-2) to TRBJ1-3; 8 bases are shared with TRBD1. The V segment lost 5 bases and the J segment 3 bases; nucleotides outside the gene matches: 9. Germline CDR1 LGHDT, CDR2 YNNKEL (reference sequence). CDR3 length: 16 amino acids. CDR3 residues: CASSFRTGLSGNTIYF. DNA for the CDR3: TGTGCCAGCAGCTTTCGGACAGGGCTAAGTGGAAACACCATATATTTT.

The V call is TRBV7-9, the J call TRBJ2-5; possibly TRBD2 for D (5 bases). The CDR3 runs 14 residues. V lost 0 bases, J lost 5 bases, and 10 bases lay in between. The germline V gene has CDR1 SEHNR and CDR2 FQNEAQ (reference sequence). The CDR3 DNA reads TGTGCCAGCAGCTTAGCGGGAGAGGGTGAGACCCAGTACTTC. This codes for CASSLAGEGETQYF.

The chain has TRBV6-2 or TRBV6-3 and TRBJ1-6; D is undetermined. Germline V gene sequence: CDR1 MNHEY, CDR2 SVGEGT. V was clipped by 4 bases and J by 9 bases, with 13 bases between them. The CDR3 is made up of 14 amino acids. The DNA for the CDR3 is TGTGCCAGCAGTTCTCTAGCCACCGTTTCACCCCTCCACTTT. Translation gives CASSSLATVSPLHF.

The J gene is TRBJ2-2, the V gene TRBV28; unclear D gene. CDR1 and CDR2 from the germline V gene are MDHEN and SYDVKM. This CDR3 is 12 amino acids long. V gave up 5 bases and J gave up 7 bases, with 8 bases separating them. CDR3 nucleotide sequence: TGTGCCAGCAGTCTGAGTATCGGGGAGCTGTTTTTT. Translated, it gives CASSLSIGELFF.

This clone was counted once. The chain combines TRBV3-1 (or the pseudogene TRBV3-2) with TRBJ1-3, with 7 bases lining up with TRBD1. Germline V CDR1 and CDR2: LGHDT, YNNKEL (reference sequence). The CDR3 has 19 residues. The V gene end was trimmed by 2 bases and the J gene end by 0 bases; junction bases not matched to a gene: 13. The CDR3 here is CASSQHSPGTVHSGNTIYF. The CDR3 bases are TGTGCCAGCAGCCAACATAGTCCCGGGACAGTACACTCTGGAAACACCATATATTTT.

The chain employs TRBV2 and TRBJ1-1; possibly TRBD1 for D (5 bases). Germline CDR1 reads SNHLY; CDR2 reads FYNNEI. The length of the CDR3 is 14 residues. V was cut by 2 bases and J by 1 base, with 8 bases left in between. The CDR3 reads CASSELTANTEAFF. CDR3 sequence (DNA): TGTGCCAGCAGTGAATTGACAGCGAACACTGAAGCTTTCTTT.

This chain links TRBV28 with TRBJ1-5; 9 positions match TRBD1. There are 14 residues in the CDR3. The germline V gene has CDR1 MDHEN and CDR2 SYDVKM. J was trimmed by 5 bases and V by 6 bases; bases with no gene match: 5. The CDR3 coding sequence is TGTGCCAGCAGAATACAGGGGGCCCATCAGCCCCAGCATTTT. This gives the protein CASRIQGAHQPQHF. The entire variable domain, with the rest obtained from reference TRBV28 and TRBJ1-5, is as follows: DVKVTQSSRYLVKRTGEKVFLECVQDMDHENMFWYRQDPGLGLRLIYFSYDVKMKEKGDIPEGYSVSREKKERFSLILESASTNQTSMYLCASRIQGAHQPQHFGDGTRLSIL.

The CDR3 nucleotides are TGTGCCAGCAGACGGACAGGAAACACTGAAGCTTTCTTT. Translating gives CASRRTGNTEAFF. The rearrangement links TRBV12-3 or TRBV12-4 to TRBJ1-1, with 7 nucleotides matching TRBD1. This CDR3 has 13 amino acids. Trimming removed 6 bases from V and 2 bases from J; junction bases left unmatched: 3.

This chain uses TRBV6-2 or TRBV6-3 with TRBJ1-1, with 8 bases matching TRBD1. The CDR3 consists of 14 residues. Germline V gene lookup returns CDR1 MNHEY and CDR2 SVGEGT. The trim removed 6 bases at V and 4 bases at J, leaving 7 bases unmatched. The CDR3 spells CASRYRTGFTEAFF. Written as DNA, the CDR3 is TGTGCCAGCAGGTACAGGACAGGGTTCACTGAAGCTTTCTTT.

The chain employs TRBV23-1 and TRBJ1-2; TRBD1 matches 10 bases. TRBV23-1 is identified as an open reading frame with a role that is uncertain. J lost 6 bases, V lost 3 bases, and 7 bases had no gene match. The CDR3 sequence is 15 residues long. The CDR3 spells CASSQPDRGENGYTF. CDR3 sequence (DNA): TGCGCCAGCAGTCAGCCGGACAGGGGGGAAAATGGCTACACCTTC.

The gene calls are TRBV3-1 (or the pseudogene TRBV3-2) and TRBJ1-3, with no clear D. Germline V gene sequence: CDR1 LGHDT, CDR2 YNNKEL (reference sequence). This CDR3 comprises 18 residues. Trimming took 0 bases from V and 0 from J, leaving 15 bases between them. The CDR3 coding sequence is TGTGCCAGCAGCCAAGATGGGAGGGTTCCCTACTCTGGAAACACCATATATTTT. Its translation: CASSQDGRVPYSGNTIYF.